The following is a T cell receptor beta chain sequence with its context. Its target is unknown. The V end lost 5 bases, the J end lost 3 bases, and 7 bases lay between the germline ends. CDR1 and CDR2 from the germline V gene are SGHAT and FQNNGV. This CDR3 region has 12 residues. The source of the sample is a study of cytomegalovirus exposure and HLA in healthy donors. Profiled with immunoSEQ multiplex PCR; TCRdb holds only in-frame clones, not every one. In the table there are 150,000 to 200,000 clones, around four fifths of which are singletons. Findings and limits, study-wide: The study labeled 164 TCR beta chains cytomegalovirus-associated.

A roughly 120-subject validation cohort, separate from the approximately 610-subject first cohort, supplied the donors. The genes are TRBV11-2 and TRBJ1-1; D may be TRBD1 (5 bases). The sequence derives from a young man in good health and CMV-seropositive. Sequenced input: PBMCs. The CDR3 here is CASSQGYTEAFF. The CDR3 nucleotides read TGTGCCAGCAGCCAGGGATACACTGAAGCTTTCTTT.